Presented here are 32 T cell receptor beta chains from one specimen sequenced in a study of monozygotic twins with cystic fibrosis. This table comes from immunoSEQ multiplex PCR, and its TCRdb copy is limited to in-frame clones, with some not included. The sample consists of approximately 14,000 clones, approximately 85% of them appearing once. The source material was blood. All receptors derive from a boy younger than 18 with cystic fibrosis.

The chain joins TRBV5-6 to TRBJ1-4, with D maybe TRBD1 (6 bases). CDR3 size: 16 residues. The V and J ends lost 4 bases and 6 bases respectively, with 19 bases between them. CDR1 is SGHDT and CDR2 is YYEEEE in the germline V gene. CDR3 nucleotides: TGTGCCAGCAGCATAAGAAGGACAGACTACCATGAAAAACTGTTTTTT. Amino acid sequence: CASSIRRTDYHEKLFF.

This chain joins TRBV30 and TRBJ2-1; D uncertain. V lost 1 base and J lost 6, with 19 bases in between. This CDR3 has 16 residues. Germline V lookup: CDR1 GTSNPN, CDR2 SVGIG (reference sequence). The CDR3 DNA sequence: TGTGCCTGGAGTGGGGTCGGTCATACGCCTGCCAATGAGCAGTTCTTC. Translated: CAWSGVGHTPANEQFF.

This chain uses TRBV4-1 with TRBJ2-1, with unresolved D. This CDR3 has 12 amino acids. CDR1 is MGHRA, CDR2 YSYEKL, per germline. V lost 0 bases and J 10 bases, leaving 7 bases between the germline ends. CDR3 residues: CASSQDIREQFF. CDR3 nucleotides: TGCGCCAGCAGCCAAGATATTCGGGAGCAGTTCTTC.

The CDR3 protein is CASSTSALSYNEQFF. CDR3 nucleotide sequence: TGTGCCAGCAGTACTAGCGCCCTCTCCTACAATGAGCAGTTCTTC. V usage is TRBV27 and J usage is TRBJ2-1; 7 nucleotides match TRBD2. The CDR3 sequence is 15 residues long. CDR1 is MNHEY, CDR2 SMNVEV, per germline (reference sequence). The V and J ends lost 5 bases and 0 bases, in that order; junction bases with no gene match: 4.

The chain carries TRBV30 and TRBJ1-1; the D gene is possibly TRBD1 (6 bases). This CDR3 region has 16 residues. The germline V gene encodes CDR1 GTSNPN and CDR2 SVGIG (reference sequence). V was cut by 2 bases and J by 6 bases, with 22 bases left in between. CDR3 nucleotide sequence: TGTGCCTGGAGTTCGGCAGGGGTGCTTTGGGTGGCTGAAGCTTTCTTT. This gives the protein CAWSSAGVLWVAEAFF.

The chain is built from TRBV5-1 and TRBJ2-1; D ambiguous. Trimming took off 2 bases at V and 7 bases at J, with 10 bases between the two ends. Germline CDR1 SGHRS, CDR2 YFSETQ. This CDR3 is 13 amino acids long. The CDR3 nucleotides read TGCGCCAGCAGCTTTGAGTCGTCGAATGAGCAGTTCTTC. Translation: CASSFESSNEQFF.

Points on this clone: The germline gene is not matched at one end of the junction; a read error may be the cause. The J gene is TRBJ2-7, the V gene TRBV10-1; the match to TRBD2 covers 8 bases. The CDR3 contains 13 residues. Per the germline V gene, CDR1 is WNHNN and CDR2 is SYGVQD (reference sequence). This CDR3 is CASSASGSSEQYF. DNA of the CDR3: TGCGCCAGCAGTGCTAGCGGGTCCTCCGAGCAGTACTTC.

This clone was seen more than once but under ten times. The genes are TRBV10-2 and TRBJ1-2; D is uncertain. V was clipped by 6 bases and J by 3 bases, with 11 bases between them. The CDR3 extends over 13 amino acids. From germline, CDR1 is WSHSY and CDR2 SAAADI. CDR3 sequence (DNA): TGCGCCAGCAGACCGGACGACTACTATGGCTACACCTTC. Translation: CASRPDDYYGYTF.

The chain has TRBV7-9 and TRBJ1-5; D remains unclear. The V gene's germline CDR1 is SEHNR and CDR2 FQNEAQ (reference sequence). Trimming shortened V by 5 bases and J by 6 bases, and 11 bases separated the two germline ends. This CDR3 is built from 13 residues. CDR3 loop: CASSARPGQPQHF. Here the CDR3 DNA reads TGTGCCAGCAGCGCTCGCCCCGGTCAGCCCCAGCATTTT.

CDR3 nucleotides: TGTGCCAGCAGCTACGAGTTTGGTTACGAGCAGTACTTC. Its translation: CASSYEFGYEQYF. The chain recombines TRBV11-2 with TRBJ2-7; no clear D gene. This CDR3 comprises 13 residues. V was clipped by 4 bases and J by 4 bases, with 11 bases between them. CDR1 is SGHAT, CDR2 FQNNGV, per germline.

This chain uses TRBV25-1 with TRBJ2-1, with D possibly matching TRBD2 (6 bases). V lost 6 bases and J lost 0, with 21 bases in between. This CDR3 comprises 18 residues. CDR1 is MGHDK, CDR2 SYGVNS, per germline. CDR3: CASSRTTILSSSYNEQFF. For the CDR3, the DNA is TGTGCCAGCAGCCGGACTACCATCCTCTCCAGCTCCTACAATGAGCAGTTCTTC.

V usage is TRBV28 and J usage is TRBJ2-2, with unresolved D. The CDR3 has 12 amino acids. Germline V CDR1 and CDR2: MDHEN, SYDVKM. Trimming stripped 8 bases from V and 3 bases from J, with 7 bases between. This CDR3 reads CASCSDTGELFF. CDR3 sequence (DNA): TGTGCCAGCTGTTCGGACACCGGGGAGCTGTTTTTT.

The rearrangement uses TRBV7-8 and TRBJ1-1, with no clear D. V was cut by 2 bases and J by 7 bases, with 11 bases left in between. There are 13 residues in the CDR3. Germline CDR1 is SGHVS and CDR2 is FQNEAQ. CDR3 amino acids: CASSLSPRSEAFF. The CDR3 nucleotides are TGTGCCAGCAGCTTATCCCCCAGGAGTGAAGCTTTCTTT.

The rearrangement links TRBV19 to TRBJ2-5; D tentatively reads TRBD1 or TRBD2 (5 bases each). CDR1 is LNHDA, CDR2 SQIVND, per germline (reference sequence). V was shortened by 7 bases and J by 0 bases, with 12 bases between the two germline ends. The CDR3 runs to 14 residues. The CDR3 reads CASTPPGHQETQYF. DNA of the CDR3: TGTGCCAGTACACCTCCGGGACACCAAGAGACCCAGTACTTC.

The chain employs TRBV5-6 and TRBJ2-1; D is uncertain. The V and J ends lost 0 bases and 6 bases respectively, with 4 bases between them. This CDR3 contains 12 residues. Germline CDR1 reads SGHDT; CDR2 reads YYEEEE. The CDR3: CASSLGTNEQFF. The CDR3 DNA follows: TGTGCCAGCAGCTTGGGCACCAATGAGCAGTTCTTC.

The CDR3 region has the DNA TGTGCCAGCAGAGGAAGCGGCAGGGGCGTAAGTGAGCAGTACTTC. Encoded protein: CASRGSGRGVSEQYF. This chain links TRBV5-6 with TRBJ2-7; a possible D gene is TRBD1 (6 bases). The germline V gene encodes CDR1 SGHDT and CDR2 YYEEEE. The CDR3 spans 15 residues. Trimming removed 5 bases at V and 7 bases at J, with 22 bases between.

V usage is TRBV23-1 and J usage is TRBJ2-1; TRBD1 matches at 7 bases. TRBV23-1 is sorted into the ORF group, with uncertain function. Losses at the gene ends were 8 bases for V and 5 bases for J; bases not matched to a gene: 9. This CDR3 has 14 residues. CDR3 sequence reads: CASLPGQIDNEQFF. The CDR3 coding sequence is TGCGCCAGCTTGCCGGGACAGATCGACAATGAGCAGTTCTTC.

V is TRBV4-1 and J is TRBJ2-7, with 10 nucleotides matching TRBD1. V lost 3 bases, J lost 2 bases, and 7 bases stayed unmatched. Germline CDR1 is MGHRA and CDR2 is YSYEKL. This CDR3 is built from 16 residues. The CDR3 coding sequence is TGCGCCAGCAGCCACGTAGGGACAGGGGCCACCTACGAGCAGTACTTC. Translation: CASSHVGTGATYEQYF.

This clone appeared once. This chain links TRBV5-1 with TRBJ1-3; D possibly corresponds to TRBD1 (5 bases). From germline, CDR1 is SGHRS and CDR2 YFSETQ. Between the trimmed V and J ends, which lost 0 bases and 0 bases, there was a span of 10 bases. This CDR3 is built from 16 residues. CDR3 protein: CASSLGGTHSGNTIYF. The CDR3 DNA is TGCGCCAGCAGCTTGGGGGGCACCCACTCTGGAAACACCATATATTTT.

The chain carries TRBV6-1 and TRBJ2-6, with a weak D call TRBD2 (5 bases). The CDR3 loop spans 15 amino acids. V lost 3 bases and J lost 2, with 8 bases in between. Germline CDR1 reads MNHNS; CDR2 reads SASEGT. CDR3 in amino acids: CASSETGTGANVLTF. The CDR3 coding sequence is TGTGCCAGCAGTGAGACGGGGACTGGGGCCAACGTCCTGACTTTC.

The rearrangement uses TRBV2 and TRBJ2-2; D gene unclear. V was trimmed by 3 bases and J by 6 bases, leaving 5 bases between them. Germline V CDR1 and CDR2: SNHLY, FYNNEI. This CDR3 is 12 amino acids long. The CDR3 here is CASSDYSGELFF. The CDR3, as DNA: TGTGCCAGCAGTGACTACTCCGGGGAGCTGTTTTTT.

The V call is TRBV19, the J call TRBJ1-2; 9 positions agree with TRBD1. This CDR3 comprises 13 residues. The germline gives CDR1 LNHDA, CDR2 SQIVND (reference sequence). The junction had 6 bases not matched to a gene; V was cut back by 6 bases and J by 7 bases. The CDR3 sequence: CASSYRGPGGYTF. The CDR3 nucleotides are TGTGCCAGTAGCTACAGGGGGCCCGGTGGCTACACCTTC.

The chain employs TRBV4-1 and TRBJ1-2, with D perhaps TRBD1 (6 bases). V was pared by 0 bases and J by 0 bases, with 14 bases between. From germline, CDR1 is MGHRA and CDR2 YSYEKL. This CDR3 is 17 amino acids long. DNA for the CDR3: TGCGCCAGCAGCCAAGAAGGGGCCGGGGGGCCTAACTATGGCTACACCTTC. Translating it yields CASSQEGAGGPNYGYTF.

The chain carries TRBV27 and TRBJ1-6; D might be TRBD1 (5 bases). This CDR3 has 15 amino acids. Germline V gives CDR1 MNHEY, CDR2 SMNVEV (reference sequence). V shed 4 bases and J shed 10 bases, with 17 bases lying between them. CDR3 sequence reads: CASSSTAGGWSPLHF. The CDR3 DNA sequence: TGTGCCAGCAGTTCGACAGCGGGAGGGTGGTCACCCCTCCACTTT.

The rearrangement links TRBV10-2 to TRBJ1-1; 7 bases line up with TRBD1. Germline CDR1 is WSHSY and CDR2 is SAAADI. There are 15 residues in the CDR3. Unmatched junction bases numbered 10, after V lost 5 bases and J lost 4 bases. The CDR3 nucleotides are TGCGCCAGCAGTCCCGACAGGGAGGGGACCACTGAAGCTTTCTTT. This codes for CASSPDREGTTEAFF.

This clone appeared a single time. The V call is TRBV6-6, the J call TRBJ1-5, with 10 bases that match TRBD1. The CDR3 consists of 16 residues. V was clipped by 0 bases and J by 4 bases; unmatched bases: 3. Germline CDR1 is MNHNY and CDR2 is SVGAGI (reference sequence). The chain's CDR3 is CASSYSRTGGNQPQHF. In DNA form, the CDR3 reads TGTGCCAGCAGTTACTCGAGGACAGGGGGGAATCAGCCCCAGCATTTT.

The CDR3 nucleotides are TGTGCCAGCAGTTTATCCTCAGGGTACTCCTACGAGCAGTACTTC. It encodes CASSLSSGYSYEQYF. The chain carries TRBV27 and TRBJ2-7; possibly TRBD1 for D (5 bases). This CDR3 has 15 amino acids. Trimming took 0 bases from V and 0 from J, leaving 9 bases between them. CDR1 MNHEY and CDR2 SMNVEV come from the germline V gene (reference sequence).

The rearrangement uses TRBV29-1 and TRBJ2-1, with 7 bases identical to TRBD2. With V trimmed by 7 bases and J by 9 bases, 12 bases remained unmatched. The CDR3 has 13 amino acids. CDR1 is SQVTM and CDR2 is ANQGSEA in the germline V gene. As DNA, the CDR3 is TGCAGCGCCTCTCCGAGCGGGGTGGGTGAGCAGTTCTTC. Protein product: CSASPSGVGEQFF.

This chain joins TRBV25-1 and TRBJ2-1, with D possibly called TRBD1 or TRBD2 (7 bases each). Germline values: CDR1 MGHDK, CDR2 SYGVNS. Deletions cut 6 bases from V and 0 bases from J, with 9 bases between. The CDR3 totals 14 residues. CDR3 coding DNA: TGTGCCAGCAGCAGGGGGGGCTCCTACAATGAGCAGTTCTTC. It is translated as CASSRGGSYNEQFF.

This chain uses TRBV11-2 with TRBJ1-2, with TRBD1 as a possible D gene (5 bases). This CDR3 region has 18 residues. V lost 4 bases and J lost 4, with 25 bases in between. Germline V gives CDR1 SGHAT, CDR2 FQNNGV. The CDR3 DNA reads as TGTGCCAGCAGCTCAATACTCCGCCGCCAGGGCTCCTTCTATGGCTACACCTTC. Its translation is CASSSILRRQGSFYGYTF.

This chain joins TRBV10-3 and TRBJ1-2; weak D call: TRBD1 (6 bases). Germline CDR1 and CDR2: ENHRY and SYGVKD. V was trimmed by 2 bases and J by 6 bases, leaving 16 bases between them. There are 15 residues in the CDR3. CDR3 sequence reads: CAISERAGEGHGYTF. The CDR3 DNA follows: TGTGCCATCAGTGAGAGGGCAGGGGAGGGGCATGGCTACACCTTC.

V gene TRBV14 combines with J gene TRBJ2-2; tentatively, D is TRBD2 (5 bases). The CDR3 is made up of 13 amino acids. Germline V lookup: CDR1 SGHDN, CDR2 FVKESK. Trimming cost V 3 bases and J 9 bases, with 11 bases left between them. This CDR3 is CASSHQPGRELFF. CDR3 DNA: TGTGCCAGCAGCCACCAGCCCGGGAGGGAGCTGTTTTTT.